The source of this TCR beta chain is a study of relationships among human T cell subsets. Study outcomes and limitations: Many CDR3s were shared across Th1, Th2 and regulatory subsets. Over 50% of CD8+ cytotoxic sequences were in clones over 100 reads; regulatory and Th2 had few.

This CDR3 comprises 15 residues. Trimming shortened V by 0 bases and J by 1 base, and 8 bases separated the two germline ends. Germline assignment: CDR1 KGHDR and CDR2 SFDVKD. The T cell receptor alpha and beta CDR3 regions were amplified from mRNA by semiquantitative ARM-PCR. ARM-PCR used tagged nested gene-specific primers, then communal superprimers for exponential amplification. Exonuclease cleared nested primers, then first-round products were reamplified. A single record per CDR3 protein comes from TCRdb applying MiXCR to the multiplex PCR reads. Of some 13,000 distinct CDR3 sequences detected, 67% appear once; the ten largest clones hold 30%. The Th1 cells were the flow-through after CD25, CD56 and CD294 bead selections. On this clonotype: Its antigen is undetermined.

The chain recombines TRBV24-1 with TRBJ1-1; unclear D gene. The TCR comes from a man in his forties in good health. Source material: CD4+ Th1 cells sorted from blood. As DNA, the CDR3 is TGTGCCACCAGTGATTTGGGGCAGAAGAACACTGAAGCTTTCTTT. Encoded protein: CATSDLGQKNTEAFF.